This TCR beta chain was found in a study of T-cell reconstitution after alpha-beta-depleted transplantation in children. This CDR3 region has 14 residues. Looked up from germline, CDR1 is SEHNR and CDR2 is FQNEAQ (reference sequence). V was clipped by 1 base and J by 2 bases, with 8 bases between them. Researchers prepared the TCRbeta library using unique molecular identifiers, the study reports. TCRdb fed the PCR reads into MiXCR, producing one record per CDR3 protein. The data contain about 460,000 distinct CDR3 sequences, roughly an eighth of them singletons. This rearrangement joins TRBV7-9 to TRBJ2-5; D gene ambiguous. The sequence derives from a human donor who donated a stem cell graft to a child with combined immunodeficiency. Sequencing used PBMCs from the stem cell graft donor, obtained from the stem cell graft. CDR3 DNA: TGTGCCAGCAGCTTAGTACAGTTACAAGAGACCCAGTACTTC. As protein: CASSLVQLQETQYF.